The 9 T cell receptor beta chains given below trace back to one sample, sequenced in a study of CD4 T cells in relation to SARS-CoV-2 and coronaviruses. Their antigen targets remain unknown. Sequencing was performed with immunoSEQ multiplex PCR; in TCRdb, only in-frame clones are kept and a portion is missing. The table shows about 29,000 clones, with about three quarters occurring only once. Before the COVID-19 pandemic, during about 2010-2018, CD4+ T cells were taken from unexposed donors. After ten to eleven days of culture, CD4+ T cells were isolated. The source material was CD4+ T cells from PBMCs, cultured in vitro. These TCRs come from a human donor in good health.

The chain carries TRBV7-6 and TRBJ2-5; 10 bases line up with TRBD2. The CDR3 is 17 amino acids. Germline assignment: CDR1 SGHVS and CDR2 FNYEAQ. V trimming: 0 bases; J trimming: 6 bases; junction bases outside the gene matches: 10. The CDR3 coding sequence is TGTGCCAGCAGCTTAGCGGGAGCGGGAGGGCCCATGCAGACCCAGTACTTC. It codes for CASSLAGAGGPMQTQYF.

The rearrangement joins TRBV3-1 (or the pseudogene TRBV3-2) to TRBJ1-6, with 8 nucleotides matching TRBD1. Per germline, CDR1 LGHDT and CDR2 YNNKEL (reference sequence). V shed 0 bases and J 11 bases; nucleotides not matched to a gene: 6. CDR3 length equals 15 residues. CDR3 nucleotide sequence: TGTGCCAGCAGCCAAGAGAGGACAGGGAGTCCACCCCTCCACTTT. It encodes CASSQERTGSPPLHF.

The CDR3 nucleotides are TGTGCCAGCAGTGACCTAGCGGGAGAAACTTACGAGCAGTACTTC. Translating it yields CASSDLAGETYEQYF. V is TRBV25-1 and J is TRBJ2-7; 10 positions agree with TRBD2. Germline V gene data show CDR1 as MGHDK and CDR2 as SYGVNS. The CDR3 has 15 residues. V lost 3 bases, J lost 4 bases, and 6 bases stayed unmatched.

This clone was counted a few times. V and J are TRBV28 and TRBJ2-5; D possibly corresponds to TRBD1 (6 bases). The CDR3 contains 19 residues. The germline V gene encodes CDR1 MDHEN and CDR2 SYDVKM. Trimming left V 1 base short and J 3 bases short, with 24 bases between. The CDR3 DNA is TGTGCCAGCAGTTTATTAAGGGGGAGATCGACACACATCGAAGAGACCCAGTACTTC. Encoded protein: CASSLLRGRSTHIEETQYF.

The V call is TRBV30, the J call TRBJ2-3, with TRBD2 matching 10 bases. This CDR3 region has 14 residues. Germline loops: CDR1 GTSNPN, CDR2 SVGIG (reference sequence). Germline trimming cut 5 bases from V and 5 bases from J; bases unmatched to any gene: 7. CDR3 in DNA: TGTGCCTGGTTAGCGGGGGGACACGGAGATACGCAGTATTTT. Amino acid sequence: CAWLAGGHGDTQYF.

The chain combines TRBV6-5 with TRBJ2-7; D gene ambiguous. The CDR3 contains 13 residues. Trimming took off 5 bases at V and 1 base at J, with 9 bases between the two ends. CDR1 MNHEY and CDR2 SVGAGI come from the germline V gene. CDR3 sequence reads: CASSRHQSYEQYF. The CDR3 DNA is TGTGCCAGCAGTCGTCACCAGTCCTACGAGCAGTACTTC.

The chain joins TRBV25-1 to TRBJ1-2; 8 positions agree with TRBD1. V lost 7 bases, J lost 7 bases, and 5 bases stayed unmatched. Germline V gene sequence: CDR1 MGHDK, CDR2 SYGVNS. The CDR3 runs 12 residues. The CDR3 DNA sequence: TGTGCCAGCACCGCAGGGGGCATTGGCTACACCTTC. It is translated as CASTAGGIGYTF.

This clone was recorded a few times. The V gene is TRBV4-1, the J gene TRBJ1-5, with a tentative D call TRBD1 (5 bases). The CDR3 totals 13 residues. Deletions cut 4 bases from V and 7 bases from J, with 11 bases between. Looked up from germline, CDR1 is MGHRA and CDR2 is YSYEKL. CDR3 amino acids: CASSLRGRQPQHF. In DNA form, the CDR3 reads TGCGCCAGCAGCCTGAGGGGCAGGCAGCCCCAGCATTTT.

The chain combines TRBV18 with TRBJ1-4, with 7 bases fitting TRBD1. Germline loops: CDR1 KGHSH, CDR2 LQKENI. The CDR3 spans 15 residues. Trimming at V came to 3 bases and at J to 7 bases, leaving 8 bases not matched to a gene. The CDR3 reads CASSPTDRTSEKLFF. The CDR3 nucleotides read TGTGCCAGCTCACCCACGGACAGGACCTCTGAAAAACTGTTTTTT.